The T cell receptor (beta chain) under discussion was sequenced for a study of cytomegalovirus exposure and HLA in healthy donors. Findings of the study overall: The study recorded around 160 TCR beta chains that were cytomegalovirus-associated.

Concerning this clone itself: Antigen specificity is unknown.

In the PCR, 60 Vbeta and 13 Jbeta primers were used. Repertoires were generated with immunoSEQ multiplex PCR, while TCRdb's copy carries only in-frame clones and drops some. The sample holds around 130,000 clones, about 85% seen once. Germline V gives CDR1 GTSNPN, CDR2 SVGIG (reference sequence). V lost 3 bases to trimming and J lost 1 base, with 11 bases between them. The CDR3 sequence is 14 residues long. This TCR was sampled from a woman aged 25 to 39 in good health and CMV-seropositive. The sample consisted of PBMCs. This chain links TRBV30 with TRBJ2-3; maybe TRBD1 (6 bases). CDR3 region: CAWRGAYRTDTQYF. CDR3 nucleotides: TGTGCCTGGAGGGGGGCGTACCGCACAGATACGCAGTATTTT.